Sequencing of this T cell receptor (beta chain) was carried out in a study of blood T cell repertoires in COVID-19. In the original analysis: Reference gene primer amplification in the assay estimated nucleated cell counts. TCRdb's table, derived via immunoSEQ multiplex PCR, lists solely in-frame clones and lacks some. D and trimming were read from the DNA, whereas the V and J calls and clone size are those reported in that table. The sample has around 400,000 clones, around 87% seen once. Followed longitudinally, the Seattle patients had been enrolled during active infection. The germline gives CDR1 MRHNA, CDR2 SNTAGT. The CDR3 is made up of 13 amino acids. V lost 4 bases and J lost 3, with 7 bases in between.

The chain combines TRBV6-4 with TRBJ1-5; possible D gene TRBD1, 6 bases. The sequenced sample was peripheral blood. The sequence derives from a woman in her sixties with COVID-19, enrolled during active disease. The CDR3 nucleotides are TGTGCCAGCAGTGCAGGGGTCAATCAGCCCCAGCATTTT. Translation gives CASSAGVNQPQHF.